This T cell receptor (beta chain) was identified in a study of human T cells and chemical hapten exposure. The library gave individual cDNA molecules unique molecular identifiers. TCRdb re-analysed the RACE reads in MiXCR, keeping a single row per CDR3 protein. The sample consists of about 80,000 distinct CDR3 sequences, 14% of them appearing once. Time point specified: pre-sensitization, week 0. Indicated treatment: therapeutic diphenylcyclopropenone sensitization with weekly scalp DPC. Unfractionated whole blood yielded total RNA. Study-level points and caveats: Donors in the study had alopecia, meaning their immune response may differ from healthy people's. Patch test score was positively correlated with the counts of TCRs that had expanded at PT1.

In this sample, this clonotype turned up a few times. What it binds is unknown. This CDR3 has 14 amino acids. After removal of 5 bases from V and 2 bases from J, the junction contained 7 bases not matched to a gene. Germline V gives CDR1 SGHRS, CDR2 YFSETQ. V and J are TRBV5-1 and TRBJ2-7; 7 nucleotides line up with TRBD1. The input for sequencing was whole blood, taken in connection with sensitization to the hapten diphenylcyclopropenone (DPC). The receptor's source is a woman between 50 and 59 years old with alopecia areata. Some clones in this sample may be carry-over from other donors' samples. Here the CDR3 reads CASSIGQAAYEQYF. The CDR3 region has the DNA TGCGCCAGCAGTATCGGACAGGCAGCCTACGAGCAGTACTTC.